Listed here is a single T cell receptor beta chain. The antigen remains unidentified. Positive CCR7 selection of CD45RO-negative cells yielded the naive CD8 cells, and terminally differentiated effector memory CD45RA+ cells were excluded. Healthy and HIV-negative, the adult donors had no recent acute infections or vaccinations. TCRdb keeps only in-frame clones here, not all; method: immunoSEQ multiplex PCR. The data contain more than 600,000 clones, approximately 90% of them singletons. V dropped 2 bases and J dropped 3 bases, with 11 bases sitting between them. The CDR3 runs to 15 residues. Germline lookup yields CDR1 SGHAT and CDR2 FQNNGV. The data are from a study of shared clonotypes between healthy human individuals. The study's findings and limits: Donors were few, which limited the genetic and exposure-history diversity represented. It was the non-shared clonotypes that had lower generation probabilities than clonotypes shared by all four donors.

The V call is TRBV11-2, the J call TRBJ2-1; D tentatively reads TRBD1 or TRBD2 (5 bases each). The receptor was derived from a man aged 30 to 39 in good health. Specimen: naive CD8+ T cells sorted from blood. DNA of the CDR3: TGTGCCAGCAGCTTACTGGGACGGAACTACAATGAGCAGTTCTTC. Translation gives CASSLLGRNYNEQFF.